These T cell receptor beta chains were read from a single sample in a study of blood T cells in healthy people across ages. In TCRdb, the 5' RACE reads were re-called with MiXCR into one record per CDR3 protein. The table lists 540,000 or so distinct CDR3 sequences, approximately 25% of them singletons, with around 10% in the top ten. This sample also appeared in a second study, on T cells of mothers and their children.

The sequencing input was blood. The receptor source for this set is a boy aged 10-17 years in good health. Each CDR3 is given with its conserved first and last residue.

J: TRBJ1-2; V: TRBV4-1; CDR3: CVSSPDRLYGYTF
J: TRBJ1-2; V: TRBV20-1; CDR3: CSAFLYGYTF
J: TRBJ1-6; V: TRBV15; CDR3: CATSVRGPGSPLHF
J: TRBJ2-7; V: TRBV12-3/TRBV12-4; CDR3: CASSLGAYYEQYF
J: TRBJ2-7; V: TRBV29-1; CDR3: CSVRDRGSEQYF
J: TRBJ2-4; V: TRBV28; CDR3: CASSGTKRRQGGNIQYF
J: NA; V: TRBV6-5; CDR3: CASTGGPNEQFF
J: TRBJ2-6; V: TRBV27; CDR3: CASSPGLPGANVLTF
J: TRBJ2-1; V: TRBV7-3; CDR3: CASSARWVNNEQFF
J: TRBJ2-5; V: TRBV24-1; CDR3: CATSDHGQGIKAQYF
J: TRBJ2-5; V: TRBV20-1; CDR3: CSVRPSVTETQYF
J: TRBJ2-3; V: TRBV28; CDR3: CASSFGARTDTQYF
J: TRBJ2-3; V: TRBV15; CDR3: CATSRGGTRGRTDTQYF
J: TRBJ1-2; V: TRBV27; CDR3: CASSQTGTGVGYTF
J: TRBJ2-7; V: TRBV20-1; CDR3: CSASALPRYEQYF
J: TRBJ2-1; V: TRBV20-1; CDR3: CSAPGLAGALTSYNEQFF
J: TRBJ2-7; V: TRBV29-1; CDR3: CSVLTGETREQYF
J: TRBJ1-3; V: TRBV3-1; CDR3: CASSQRLDSGNTIYF
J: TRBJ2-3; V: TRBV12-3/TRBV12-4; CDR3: CASSLTSTQYF
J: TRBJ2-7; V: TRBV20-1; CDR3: CSAREVAHTGFEQYF
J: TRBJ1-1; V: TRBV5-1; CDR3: CASSLDGGNTEAFF
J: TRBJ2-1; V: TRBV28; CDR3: CASSDRVSYNEQFF
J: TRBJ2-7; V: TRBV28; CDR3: CASRDWGQGSREQYF
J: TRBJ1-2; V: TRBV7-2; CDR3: CASSLEVGNYGYTF
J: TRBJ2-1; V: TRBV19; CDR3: CASGQGYNEQFF
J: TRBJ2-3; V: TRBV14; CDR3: CASSQVLTDTQYF
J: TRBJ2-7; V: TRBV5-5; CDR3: CASSNYRGSSYEQYF
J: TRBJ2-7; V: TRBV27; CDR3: CASSPLGAKGLTYEQYF
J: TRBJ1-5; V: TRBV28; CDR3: CASSDRTGGNQPQHF
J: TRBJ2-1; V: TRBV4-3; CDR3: CASSQAPGTSGSNEQFF
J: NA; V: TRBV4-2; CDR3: CASSQARTGTYYEQYF
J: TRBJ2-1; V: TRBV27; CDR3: CASALSDRANNEQFF
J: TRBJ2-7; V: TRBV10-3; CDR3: CAISDRQYEQYF
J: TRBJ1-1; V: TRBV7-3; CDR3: CASSLRGVNTEAFF
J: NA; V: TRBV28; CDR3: CASRTGTSGHEQFF
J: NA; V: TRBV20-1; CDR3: CSAGASGDYNEQFF
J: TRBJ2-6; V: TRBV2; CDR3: CASSEPGLGPGGANVLTF
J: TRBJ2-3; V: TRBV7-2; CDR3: CASSMLPAGPLDTQYF
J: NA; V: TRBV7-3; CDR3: CASSSGLAGAFGTQYF
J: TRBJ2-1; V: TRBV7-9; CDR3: CASSPSFELAGALNEQFF
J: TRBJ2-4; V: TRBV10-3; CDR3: CAIRPDRATKNIQYF
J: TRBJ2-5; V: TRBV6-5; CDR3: CASSYLGYHQETQYF
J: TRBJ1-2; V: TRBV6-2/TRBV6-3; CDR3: CASSFIRGPEYGYTF
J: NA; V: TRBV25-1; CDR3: CASSKLTDQKETQYF
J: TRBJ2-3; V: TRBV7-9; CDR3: CASSATSADTQYF
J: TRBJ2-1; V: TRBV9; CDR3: CASSAQLAINEQFF
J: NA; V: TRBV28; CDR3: CASLTSGNYEQYF
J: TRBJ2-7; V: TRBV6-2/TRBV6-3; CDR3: CANSFGTGASYEQYF
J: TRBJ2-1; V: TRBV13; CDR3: CASSFPASRTAYNEQFF
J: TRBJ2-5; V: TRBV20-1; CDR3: CSATTDGTLGETQYF
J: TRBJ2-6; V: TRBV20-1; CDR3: CSARRRQASSGANVLTF
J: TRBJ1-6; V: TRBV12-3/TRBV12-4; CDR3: CASSLRVDNSPLHF
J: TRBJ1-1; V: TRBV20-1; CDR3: CSASGGGTTEAFF
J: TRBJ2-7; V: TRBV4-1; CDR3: CASSQAWDGSNYEQHF
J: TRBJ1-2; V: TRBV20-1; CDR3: CSARDLGQGMIGYTF